This section outlines one T cell receptor (beta chain) sequence together with its context. Produced via immunoSEQ multiplex PCR; TCRdb's table is partial and in-frame only. The sample lists 40,000 or so clones, about four fifths seen once, with roughly 7.1% in the top ten. The data belong to a study of PD-L1 blockade in urothelial cancer. The sample's time point: pretreatment peripheral blood. The CDR3 has 16 amino acids. Germline values: CDR1 MDHEN, CDR2 SYDVKM. The J segment lost 3 bases and the V segment lost 6 bases, leaving 10 bases of the junction unmatched. The sample in question was PBMCs, obtained around atezolizumab (anti-PD-L1) treatment. The TCR comes from a man aged 55-75 years with urothelial cancer. The chain is built from TRBV28 and TRBJ2-1; 8 nucleotides line up with TRBD2. The CDR3 protein is CASSGAGADFYNEQFF. CDR3 bases: TGTGCCAGCAGCGGAGCGGGAGCTGACTTCTACAATGAGCAGTTCTTC.